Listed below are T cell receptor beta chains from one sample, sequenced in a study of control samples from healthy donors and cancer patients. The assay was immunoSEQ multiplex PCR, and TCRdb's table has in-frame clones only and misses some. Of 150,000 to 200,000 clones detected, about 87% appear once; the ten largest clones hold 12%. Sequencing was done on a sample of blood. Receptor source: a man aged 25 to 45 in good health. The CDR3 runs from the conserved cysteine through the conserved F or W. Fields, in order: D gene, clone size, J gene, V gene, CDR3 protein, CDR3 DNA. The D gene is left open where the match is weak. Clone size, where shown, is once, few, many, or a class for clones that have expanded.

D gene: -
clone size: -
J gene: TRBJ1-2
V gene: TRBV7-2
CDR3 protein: CASSLIGQTYGYTF
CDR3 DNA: TGTGCCAGCAGCTTGATCGGACAGACGTATGGCTACACCTTC

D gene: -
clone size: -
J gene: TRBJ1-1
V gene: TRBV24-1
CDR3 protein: CATSEPSRTSLRAFF
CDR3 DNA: TGTGCCACCAGTGAACCTAGTCGGACATCCCTCCGTGCTTTCTTT

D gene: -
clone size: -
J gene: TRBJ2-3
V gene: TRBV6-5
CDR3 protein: CASSYQYSDTQYF
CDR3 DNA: TGTGCCAGCAGTTACCAATATAGCGATACGCAGTATTTT

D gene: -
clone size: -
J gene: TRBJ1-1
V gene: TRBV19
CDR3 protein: CASNPSPGRMNTEAFF
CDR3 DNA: TGTGCCAGTAACCCCTCTCCGGGACGAATGAACACTGAAGCTTTCTTT

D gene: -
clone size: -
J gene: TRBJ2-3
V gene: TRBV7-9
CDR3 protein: CASSSSSGGNTDTQYF
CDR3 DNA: TGTGCCAGCAGCTCCTCTTCGGGGGGCAACACAGATACGCAGTATTTT

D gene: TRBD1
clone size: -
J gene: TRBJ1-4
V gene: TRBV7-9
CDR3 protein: CASSPRQGGSRGEKLFF
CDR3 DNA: TGTGCCAGCAGCCCGCGACAGGGAGGCTCTAGGGGTGAAAAACTGTTTTTT

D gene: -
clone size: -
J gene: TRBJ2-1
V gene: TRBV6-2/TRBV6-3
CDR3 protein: CASSFGTINEQFF
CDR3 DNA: TGTGCCAGCAGTTTCGGGACCATTAATGAGCAGTTCTTC

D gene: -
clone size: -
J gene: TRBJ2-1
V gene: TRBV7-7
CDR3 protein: CASSLGRDQEQFF
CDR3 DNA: TGTGCCAGCAGCTTAGGACGGGACCAGGAGCAGTTCTTC

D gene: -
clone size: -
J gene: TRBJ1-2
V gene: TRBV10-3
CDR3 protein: CAISESEGGTFGYTF
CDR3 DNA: TGTGCCATCAGTGAGTCTGAGGGGGGAACTTTTGGCTACACCTTC

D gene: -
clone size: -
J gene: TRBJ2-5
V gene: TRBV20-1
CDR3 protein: CSAREETQYF
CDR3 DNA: TGCAGTGCTAGAGAGGAGACCCAGTACTTC

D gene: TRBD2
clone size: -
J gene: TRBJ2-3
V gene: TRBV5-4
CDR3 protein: CASGLAGGGKTDTQYF
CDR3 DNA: TGTGCCAGCGGACTAGCGGGAGGGGGTAAAACAGATACGCAGTATTTT

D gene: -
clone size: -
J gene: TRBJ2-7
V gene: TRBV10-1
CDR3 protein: CASSDGYF
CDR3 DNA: TGCGCCAGCAGTGATGGCTACTTC

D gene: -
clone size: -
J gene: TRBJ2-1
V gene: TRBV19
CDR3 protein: CATGTRSYNEQFF
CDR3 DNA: TGTGCCACCGGTACCCGCTCCTACAATGAGCAGTTCTTC

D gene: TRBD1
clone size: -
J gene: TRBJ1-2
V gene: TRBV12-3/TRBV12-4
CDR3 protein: CASSARGRSYTF
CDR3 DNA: TGTGCCAGCAGTGCCAGGGGGCGCAGCTACACCTTC

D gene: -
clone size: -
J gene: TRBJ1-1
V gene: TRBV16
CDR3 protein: CASVGGGIGWNTEAFF
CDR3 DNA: TGTGCCAGCGTCGGGGGTGGAATCGGGTGGAACACTGAAGCTTTCTTT

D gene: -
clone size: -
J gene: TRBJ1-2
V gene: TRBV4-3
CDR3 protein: CASNPGLSNYGYTF
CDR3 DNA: TGCGCCAGCAATCCTGGACTCTCGAACTATGGCTACACCTTC

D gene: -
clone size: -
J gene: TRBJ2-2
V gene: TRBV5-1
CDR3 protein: CASSLRWDGTGELFF
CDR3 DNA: TGCGCCAGCAGCTTGAGATGGGACGGGACCGGGGAGCTGTTTTTT

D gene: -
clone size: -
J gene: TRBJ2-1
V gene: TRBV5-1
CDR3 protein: CASSLTTSMGPNEQFF
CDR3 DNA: TGCGCCAGCAGCTTGACCACTAGTATGGGGCCCAATGAGCAGTTCTTC

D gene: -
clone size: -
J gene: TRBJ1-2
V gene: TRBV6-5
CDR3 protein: CASSNLGNSGWGYTF
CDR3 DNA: TGTGCCAGCAGCAACCTCGGTAACAGCGGCTGGGGCTACACCTTC

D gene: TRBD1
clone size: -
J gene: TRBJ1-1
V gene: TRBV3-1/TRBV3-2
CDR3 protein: CASSPTGQSNTEAFF
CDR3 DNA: TGTGCCAGCAGCCCGACGGGACAGTCGAACACTGAAGCTTTCTTT

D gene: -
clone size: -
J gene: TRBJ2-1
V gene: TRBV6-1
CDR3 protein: CASSEGGGSEQFF
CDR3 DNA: TGTGCCAGCAGTGAAGGAGGGGGAAGTGAGCAGTTCTTC

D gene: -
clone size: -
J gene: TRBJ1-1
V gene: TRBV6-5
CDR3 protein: CASSYRDYTEAFF
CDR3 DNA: TGTGCCAGCAGTTACAGGGACTACACTGAAGCTTTCTTT

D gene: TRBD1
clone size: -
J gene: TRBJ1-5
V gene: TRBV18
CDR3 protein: CASSTGTGGTSNQPQHF
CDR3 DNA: TGTGCCAGCTCAACCGGGACAGGGGGAACTAGCAATCAGCCCCAGCATTTT

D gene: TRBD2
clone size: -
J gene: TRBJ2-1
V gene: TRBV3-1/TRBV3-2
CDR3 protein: CASSQSGSGRALESLF
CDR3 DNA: TGTGCCAGCAGCCAATCGGGTAGCGGGAGGGCCCTGGAAAGTCTCTTC

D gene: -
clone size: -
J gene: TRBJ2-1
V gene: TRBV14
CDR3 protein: CASSQDLVGGQSYSYNEQFF
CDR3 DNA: TGTGCCAGCAGCCAAGATCTAGTGGGGGGACAGTCTTATTCCTACAATGAGCAGTTCTTC

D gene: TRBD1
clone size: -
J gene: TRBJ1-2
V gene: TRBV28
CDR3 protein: CASSEGQAGRRYTF
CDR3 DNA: TGTGCCAGCAGCGAGGGACAGGCCGGTCGCCGCTACACCTTC

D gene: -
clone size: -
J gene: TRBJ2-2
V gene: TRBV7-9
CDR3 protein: CASSLHQQGNGELFF
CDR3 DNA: TGTGCCAGCAGCTTACATCAACAGGGTAACGGGGAGCTGTTTTTT

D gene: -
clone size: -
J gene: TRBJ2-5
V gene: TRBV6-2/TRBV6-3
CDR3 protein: CASSSRGPQETQYF
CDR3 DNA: TGTGCCAGCAGTTCCCGAGGGCCCCAAGAGACCCAGTACTTC

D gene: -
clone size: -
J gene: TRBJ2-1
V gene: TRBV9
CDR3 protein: CASSSAGRMGEQFF
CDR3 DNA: TGTGCCAGCAGCTCGGCAGGGAGGATGGGGGAGCAGTTCTTC

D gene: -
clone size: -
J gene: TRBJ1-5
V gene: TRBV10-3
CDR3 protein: CAISDNNQPQHF
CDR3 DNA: TGTGCCATCAGTGACAACAATCAGCCCCAGCATTTT

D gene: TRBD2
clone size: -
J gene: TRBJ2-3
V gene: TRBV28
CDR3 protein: CASSRSGSGDTQYF
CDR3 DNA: TGTGCCAGCAGCCGCAGCGGGAGCGGAGATACGCAGTATTTT

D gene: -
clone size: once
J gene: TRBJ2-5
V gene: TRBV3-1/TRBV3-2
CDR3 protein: CASSQDPDRPYQETQYF
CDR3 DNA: TGTGCCAGCAGCCAAGATCCCGACAGGCCCTACCAAGAGACCCAGTACTTC

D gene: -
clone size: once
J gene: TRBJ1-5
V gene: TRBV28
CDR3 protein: CASSLRQSNQPQHF
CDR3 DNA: TGTGCCAGCAGTCTACGACAAAGCAATCAGCCCCAGCATTTT

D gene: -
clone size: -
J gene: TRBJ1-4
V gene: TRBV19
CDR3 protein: CASRETGRAEKLFF
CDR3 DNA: TGTGCCAGTAGAGAGACAGGACGGGCTGAAAAACTGTTTTTT

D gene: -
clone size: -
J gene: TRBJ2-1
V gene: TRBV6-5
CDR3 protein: CASSYDREGQGEQFF
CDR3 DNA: TGTGCCAGCAGTTACGACCGGGAGGGACAGGGCGAGCAGTTCTTC

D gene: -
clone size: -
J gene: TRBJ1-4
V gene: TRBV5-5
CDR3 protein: CASSFHSGDNEKLFF
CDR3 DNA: TGTGCCAGCAGCTTCCACTCGGGGGATAATGAAAAACTGTTTTTT

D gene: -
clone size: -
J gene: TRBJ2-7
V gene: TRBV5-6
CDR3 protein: CASSLGPVEREQYF
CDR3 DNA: TGTGCCAGCAGCTTGGGCCCCGTAGAGAGGGAGCAGTACTTC

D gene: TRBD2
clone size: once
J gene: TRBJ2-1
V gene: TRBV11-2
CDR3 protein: CASSSPVAGDNEQFF
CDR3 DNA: TGTGCCAGCAGCTCCCCCGTCGCGGGGGACAATGAGCAGTTCTTC

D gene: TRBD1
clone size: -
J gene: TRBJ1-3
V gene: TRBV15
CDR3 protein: CATSSSLGTVSGNTIYF
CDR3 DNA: TGTGCCACCAGCAGTAGTCTCGGGACAGTCTCTGGAAACACCATATATTTT

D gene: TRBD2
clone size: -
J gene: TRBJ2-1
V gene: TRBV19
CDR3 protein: CASQSGGAGNEQFF
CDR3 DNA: TGTGCCAGTCAGTCCGGGGGGGCGGGCAATGAGCAGTTCTTC